This TCR beta chain was retrieved from a study of blood T cells in healthy people across ages. Notes on the study in general: A strong correlation between TCR beta diversity and naive T cell percentage was seen. Roughly linearly, TCR beta diversity per million T cells fell as age increased.

Researchers isolated at least 6.5 million PBMCs per sample. PCR was performed a second time for 7 to 11 cycles using a sample-barcoded 5' primer and a J-beta primer mix. TCRdb called the 5' RACE reads again in MiXCR, with one record for every CDR3 protein. Of around 1.7 million distinct CDR3 sequences in the sample, about 30% were seen once. Notes on this clonotype: No antigen is known for it.

Material: blood. The clonotype originates from a woman younger than 45 in good health.

The DNA for the CDR3 is TGCAGTGCTAGAGACGCCGGGACAGGGCTTGGCTACACCTTC. Translation: CSARDAGTGLGYTF. The rearrangement uses TRBV20-1 and TRBJ1-2; 9 bases map to TRBD1. The CDR3 runs to 14 residues. Germline assignment: CDR1 DFQATT and CDR2 SNEGSKA (reference sequence). V lost 0 bases to trimming and J lost 7 bases; unmatched junction nucleotides: 6.